A selection of T cell receptor beta chains follows, all from one sample in a study of OX40 agonist ivuxolimab in advanced cancers. TCRdb's copy holds only in-frame clones and misses some; the assay was immunoSEQ multiplex PCR. Among 40,000 to 45,000 clones, 82% were seen once, and the ten largest hold roughly 25%. This material consisted of CD4+ or CD8+ T cells sorted from blood, taken in a trial of the OX40 agonist ivuxolimab. The receptors were sampled from an adult with an advanced solid tumor such as melanoma, head and neck, liver or kidney cancer. Both conserved end residues are trimmed from each CDR3.

j_call,v_call,cdr3_aa
TRBJ2-7,TRBV4-1,ASSQVTSGGTYEQY
TRBJ1-1,TRBV20-1,SARGSTEAF
TRBJ2-1,TRBV5-6,ASSLGGVLYNEQF
TRBJ2-1,TRBV7-7,ASSSGTSGGEQF
TRBJ1-2,TRBV10-3,AISESIWTPNYGYT
TRBJ2-4,TRBV6-5,ASTSEAAKNIQY
TRBJ2-6,TRBV11-2,ASSPGLNVLT
TRBJ2-7,TRBV27,ASTRGSGSYEQY
TRBJ2-3,TRBV9,ASSVGRGGGTDTQY
TRBJ1-2,TRBV5-4,ASSLASGDGYT
-,TRBV5-1,ASRPGRETREQY
TRBJ2-2,TRBV6-5,ASSSTGWELF
TRBJ2-1,TRBV25-1,ASSGGPGVEQF
TRBJ2-6,TRBV19,ASSSLSSGANVLT
TRBJ1-2,TRBV19,ASSRPPGTSPGYT
TRBJ1-5,TRBV6-5,ASSTTTNQPQH
TRBJ1-5,TRBV7-9,ASSFAPAGGYQPQH
TRBJ1-5,TRBV7-9,ASSQSGTGHNQPQH
TRBJ2-2,TRBV10-3,AISGEVAGGNTGELF
TRBJ1-4,TRBV19,ASSITGTGREKLF
TRBJ2-7,TRBV5-8,ASSLMSGSYEQY
TRBJ1-1,TRBV10-2,ASSRLNTEAF
TRBJ2-1,TRBV7-9,ASSQTNSLAGYNEQF
TRBJ2-2,TRBV12-5,ASGSGQNTGELF
TRBJ1-1,TRBV9,ASSEDQISQAF
TRBJ2-1,TRBV7-9,ASSLAVAFGRHEQF
TRBJ2-7,TRBV7-9,ASSLSYEQY